These T cell receptor beta chains were read from a single sample in a study of beta chain features in type 1 diabetes. Repertoires were generated with immunoSEQ multiplex PCR, while TCRdb's copy carries only in-frame clones and drops some. The sample includes fewer than 350,000 clones, around a fifth seen only once; the top ten take approximately 0.046%. Input material: naive CD4+ T cells from blood. Every receptor here comes from a woman aged 18-29 years in good health. Both conserved end residues are trimmed from each CDR3. The D gene is left open where the match is weak.

v_gene	d_gene	len	CDR3aa
TRBV30	NA	11	AWSRGAYNEQF
TRBV27	TRBD1	11	ASSIDRVEKLF
TRBV5-4	NA	12	ASSLDQGSYEQY
TRBV15	NA	12	ATSKARAYNEQF
TRBV15	TRBD2	16	ATSRETSGETSYNEQF
TRBV19	NA	12	ASGARDRDNEQF
TRBV30	NA	13	AWRVSGQGRETQY
TRBV19	NA	13	ASSVISSSYNEQF
TRBV5-1	TRBD2	13	ASSPSGRGYNEQF
TRBV5-1	TRBD1	13	ASSLRGPRGSEQY
TRBV7-3	NA	12	ASEGGARNQPQH
TRBV30	NA	10	AWKGAGETQY
TRBV18	TRBD2	14	ASSPPSSSGADTQY
TRBV7-9	TRBD2	13	AAGGGLAKVHEQY
TRBV5-4	NA	13	ASSVDRPAGNEQY
TRBV7-2	NA	11	ASSPQGNTEAF
TRBV2	NA	11	ASRNIFQETQY
TRBV30	NA	14	ACSTVTLGANEKLF
TRBV7-8	TRBD1	12	ASSANRGPGGYT
TRBV4-1	NA	14	ASSQHPAGGPDTQY
TRBV9	TRBD2	12	ASSVTGASGVHY
TRBV5-4	TRBD2	13	ASSASSGRSNEQF
TRBV13	NA	13	ASSLNRVSSYEQY
TRBV9	NA	11	ASSVSVNTEAF
TRBV5-1	NA	12	ASSLTSYVETQY
TRBV5-8	NA	11	ASSLEQGHEQF
TRBV5-4	NA	9	ASGAGLEQY
TRBV30	NA	10	AWSRESYEQY